The T cell receptor (beta chain) described here comes from a study of shared clonotypes between healthy human individuals. V shed 4 bases, J shed 2 bases, and the junction held 8 bases outside the gene matches. The CDR3 has 17 amino acids. From germline, CDR1 is SGDLS and CDR2 YYNGEE. TCRdb keeps only in-frame clones here, not all; method: immunoSEQ multiplex PCR. The table records some 2.4 million clones, over 85% of them present only once. The sequence derives from a man between 18 and 29 years old in good health. Some clones in this sample may be carry-over from other donors' samples. The gene calls are TRBV9 and TRBJ2-6; TRBD1 agrees at 8 bases. The sample was naive CD4+ T cells from PBMCs. Described subset: CD45RA+ positively selected. The CDR3 nucleotides are TGTGCCAGCAGCTCCCGGACAGGGATCCCTGGGGCCAACGTCCTGACTTTC. This sequence encodes CASSSRTGIPGANVLTF.